This T cell receptor beta chain was captured in a study of technical replicates of blood from a handful of donors. In germline, CDR1 is ENHRY, CDR2 SYGVKD. This CDR3 is 15 amino acids long. V was cut by 3 bases and J by 7 bases, with 16 bases left in between. Repertoires were generated with immunoSEQ multiplex PCR, while TCRdb's copy carries only in-frame clones and drops some. The sample includes approximately 89,000 clones, about 94% of them seen just once. Sequenced: T cells isolated from PBMCs. This chain connects TRBV10-3 to TRBJ1-5, with D perhaps matching TRBD1 (6 bases). This TCR was sampled from a human donor in good health. This CDR3 reads CAISEVGQGRQPQHF. CDR3 DNA: TGTGCCATCAGTGAAGTGGGGCAGGGGCGGCAGCCCCAGCATTTT.